These 24 T cell receptor beta chains were all obtained from the same sample, sequenced in a study of blood T cell repertoires in COVID-19. Profiling relied on immunoSEQ multiplex PCR, and the TCRdb table lists in-frame clones only, not all of them. In the table there are some 230,000 clones, roughly 83% of which are singletons. The sequenced sample was PBMCs or T cells enriched from blood (not recorded which). These receptors were obtained from a woman between 40 and 50 years old with acute COVID-19.

The gene calls are TRBV28 and TRBJ2-1, with 11 positions matching TRBD2. CDR1 is MDHEN and CDR2 is SYDVKM in the germline V gene. The CDR3 contains 15 residues. V lost 6 bases, J lost 9 bases, and 10 bases stayed unmatched. The CDR3 is CASRLGLAEMSEQFF. In DNA, the CDR3 is TGTGCCAGCAGACTGGGACTAGCGGAGATGAGTGAGCAGTTCTTC.

This clone came up a few times. The chain couples TRBV28 to TRBJ1-2, with TRBD1 identical over 11 bases. This CDR3 contains 16 residues. The germline gives CDR1 MDHEN, CDR2 SYDVKM. The V segment lost 3 bases and the J segment 4 bases; nucleotides outside the gene matches: 7. This CDR3 is CASSLTGQGAGYGYTF. As DNA, the CDR3 is TGTGCCAGCAGTTTGACCGGACAGGGGGCGGGCTATGGCTACACCTTC.

The chain uses TRBV30 and TRBJ2-1; 8 positions match TRBD2. The CDR3 is made up of 12 amino acids. Germline trimming cut 2 bases from V and 7 bases from J; bases unmatched to any gene: 1. CDR1 and CDR2 from the germline V gene are GTSNPN and SVGIG (reference sequence). CDR3 residues: CAWSRGRNEQFF. The DNA of the CDR3 is TGTGCCTGGAGTCGCGGGAGGAATGAGCAGTTCTTC.

The chain links TRBV19 to TRBJ1-2; a possible D gene is TRBD1 (6 bases). CDR1 is LNHDA, CDR2 SQIVND, per germline (reference sequence). With 5 bases removed from V and 8 bases from J, the gap between germline ends came to 21 bases. The length of the CDR3 is 15 residues. CDR3: CASSVQGGSQGGYTF. The DNA of the CDR3 is TGTGCCAGTAGTGTACAGGGCGGGTCACAAGGCGGCTACACCTTC.

The chain carries TRBV7-2 and TRBJ2-7; perhaps TRBD2 as D (6 bases). The CDR3 has 15 residues. V lost 6 bases to trimming and J lost 7 bases, with 22 bases between them. From germline, CDR1 is SGHTA and CDR2 FQGNSA. CDR3 protein: CASSPGVGPAGEQYF. In DNA, the CDR3 is TGTGCCAGCAGTCCTGGCGTGGGCCCGGCGGGGGAGCAGTACTTC. The full variable domain, completed using reference TRBV7-2 and TRBJ2-7, is GAGVSQSPSNKVTEKGKDVELRCDPISGHTALYWYRQSLGQGLEFLIYFQGNSAPDKSGLPSDRFSAERTGGSVSTLTIQRTQQEDSAVYLCASSPGVGPAGEQYFGPGTRLTVT.

In DNA, the CDR3 is TGTGCCAGCAGCGTAGTGTTTGATCCCAGGAACACTGAAGCTTTCTTT. Its protein is CASSVVFDPRNTEAFF. The J gene is TRBJ1-1, the V gene TRBV9; D is unclear. Per germline, CDR1 SGDLS and CDR2 YYNGEE. The V gene lost 0 bases and the J gene lost 1 base, with 13 bases spanning the gap. CDR3 length: 16 amino acids. Full variable domain (outside the CDR3, taken from reference TRBV9 and TRBJ1-1): DSGVTQTPKHLITATGQRVTLRCSPRSGDLSVYWYQQSLDQGLQFLIQYYNGEERAKGNILERFSAQQFPDLHSELNLSSLELGDSALYFCASSVVFDPRNTEAFFGQGTRLTVV.

The V gene is TRBV20-1, the J gene TRBJ1-2, with D maybe TRBD1 (6 bases). The CDR3 sequence is 11 residues long. Trimming stripped 3 bases from V and 6 bases from J, with 8 bases between. Looked up from germline, CDR1 is DFQATT and CDR2 is SNEGSKA (reference sequence). The CDR3 sequence is CSASAGDGYTF. CDR3 DNA: TGCAGTGCTAGTGCAGGGGATGGCTACACCTTC.

Written as DNA, the CDR3 is TGTGCCAGCAGATTAGGGTGGCGGGGGTACGAGCAGTACTTC. Protein: CASRLGWRGYEQYF. This chain uses TRBV6-5 with TRBJ2-7; 7 nucleotides agree with TRBD2. J lost 4 bases, V lost 6 bases, and 9 bases had no gene match. The CDR3 length is 14 residues. Germline CDR1 reads MNHEY; CDR2 reads SVGAGI.

The CDR3 loop reads CASSVRGGTGYNEQFF. DNA for the CDR3: TGTGCCAGCAGCGTACGCGGGGGGACTGGCTACAATGAGCAGTTCTTC. The chain has TRBV9 and TRBJ2-1; the match to TRBD2 covers 8 bases. The CDR3 spans 16 residues. Looked up from germline, CDR1 is SGDLS and CDR2 is YYNGEE. V gave up 1 base and J gave up 3 bases; unmatched junction bases: 6.

The rearrangement links TRBV2 to TRBJ1-1; D not resolved. Germline CDR1 is SNHLY and CDR2 is FYNNEI. The CDR3 sequence is 13 residues long. V lost 2 bases and J 1 base, leaving 5 bases between the germline ends. CDR3 bases: TGTGCCAGCAGTGAACACGGGAACACTGAAGCTTTCTTT. This codes for CASSEHGNTEAFF.

In regard to this clone: Other DNA sequences of this sample code for an identical CDR3. The V call is TRBV18, the J call TRBJ2-3; the D is unclear. V dropped 6 bases and J dropped 2 bases, with 6 bases sitting between them. Germline values: CDR1 KGHSH, CDR2 LQKENI. CDR3 length equals 12 residues. CDR3 DNA: TGTGCCAGCTCCCCTTACACAGATACGCAGTATTTT. This codes for CASSPYTDTQYF.

The chain has TRBV2 and TRBJ2-2; 8 nucleotides line up with TRBD2. V lost 5 bases and J lost 1; bases outside the gene matches: 3. Germline V gene sequence: CDR1 SNHLY, CDR2 FYNNEI. This CDR3 has 15 residues. This CDR3 is CASSTRGGNTGELFF. The CDR3 DNA is TGTGCCAGCAGTACCCGGGGGGGGAACACCGGGGAGCTGTTTTTT.

The chain joins TRBV15 to TRBJ2-1, with 10 bases aligning to TRBD2. J was trimmed by 7 bases and V by 3 bases; bases with no gene match: 9. The CDR3 has 16 amino acids. Germline loops: CDR1 LNHNV, CDR2 YYDKDF (reference sequence). The CDR3 DNA reads as TGTGCCACCAGCAGGCAAGCGGGGGGGCGTAGGAATGAGCAGTTCTTC. This encodes CATSRQAGGRRNEQFF.

This chain uses TRBV7-6 with TRBJ1-2; no firm D call. The CDR3 has 12 residues. Trimming left V 5 bases short and J 5 bases short, with 9 bases between. Germline V lookup: CDR1 SGHVS, CDR2 FNYEAQ. The CDR3 region has the DNA TGTGCCAGCAGCCAAGGAGATTATGGCTACACCTTC. It is translated as CASSQGDYGYTF. The variable domain in full, completed from reference TRBV7-6 and TRBJ1-2, reads GAGVSQSPRYKVTKRGQDVALRCDPISGHVSLYWYRQALGQGPEFLTYFNYEAQQDKSGLPNDRFSAERPEGSISTLTIQRTEQRDSAMYRCASSQGDYGYTFGSGTRLTVV.

The chain is built from TRBV19 and TRBJ2-2, with 11 bases aligning to TRBD1. Trimming took 2 bases from V and 4 from J; bases not matched to a gene: 3. Germline V lookup: CDR1 LNHDA, CDR2 SQIVND (reference sequence). The CDR3 is 16 residues long. In DNA form, the CDR3 reads TGTGCCAGTAGTATAAAGGGGACAGGGGGCACCGGGGAGCTGTTTTTT. Amino acid sequence: CASSIKGTGGTGELFF.

CDR3 coding DNA: TGTGCCAGCAGTCCCGACAGGGGGGGTGGCTACACCTTC. It yields the protein CASSPDRGGGYTF. The chain recombines TRBV12-3 or TRBV12-4 with TRBJ1-2; 9 nucleotides agree with TRBD1. The CDR3 length is 13 residues. V lost 5 bases, J lost 7 bases, and 5 bases stayed unmatched.

This clone turned up a few times. Distinct nucleotide sequences in the sample also encode this CDR3. The chain employs TRBV5-6 and TRBJ1-5, with TRBD1 as a possible D gene (6 bases). Looked up from germline, CDR1 is SGHDT and CDR2 is YYEEEE. The CDR3 runs 12 residues. Trimming pared 2 bases from V and 7 bases from J, leaving 7 bases between. DNA for the CDR3: TGTGCCAGCAGCTTCAGGGGACAGCCCCAGCATTTT. Translated: CASSFRGQPQHF.

The genes are TRBV4-1 and TRBJ1-6, with TRBD1 as a possible D gene (6 bases). The CDR3 has 12 residues. Germline V gene data show CDR1 as MGHRA and CDR2 as YSYEKL. Trimming stripped 3 bases from V and 9 bases from J, with 6 bases between. CDR3 loop: CASSQTGSPLHF. CDR3 sequence (DNA): TGCGCCAGCAGCCAGACAGGTTCACCCCTCCACTTT.

The CDR3 is CASSLSTTATNEKLFF. The CDR3 DNA reads TGTGCCAGCAGTTTATCGACGACAGCAACTAATGAAAAACTGTTTTTT. The chain employs TRBV27 and TRBJ1-4; possibly TRBD1 for D (5 bases). This CDR3 is 16 amino acids long. Between the trimmed V and J ends, which lost 0 bases and 0 bases, there was a span of 8 bases. Per germline, CDR1 MNHEY and CDR2 SMNVEV (reference sequence).

The chain combines TRBV2 with TRBJ1-3, with D perhaps matching TRBD1 (5 bases). The V gene's germline CDR1 is SNHLY and CDR2 FYNNEI. The CDR3 sequence is 13 residues long. Trimming left V 10 bases short and J 1 base short, with 11 bases between. CDR3 nucleotide sequence: TGTGCCACCTCGACAGAATCTGGAAACACCATATATTTT. Its translation is CATSTESGNTIYF.

V is TRBV27 and J is TRBJ1-4; 7 bases line up with TRBD1. Unmatched junction bases numbered 5, after V lost 3 bases and J lost 10 bases. CDR1 and CDR2 from the germline V gene are MNHEY and SMNVEV (reference sequence). The CDR3 totals 13 residues. This chain's CDR3 is CASSFDREGKLFF. CDR3 in DNA: TGTGCCAGCAGTTTTGACAGGGAAGGAAAACTGTTTTTT.

This chain connects TRBV15 to TRBJ2-1, with 14 bases aligning to TRBD2. This CDR3 comprises 19 residues. After removal of 5 bases from V and 8 bases from J, the junction contained 17 bases not matched to a gene. Germline V gene sequence: CDR1 LNHNV, CDR2 YYDKDF (reference sequence). CDR3 loop: CATSRYGTSGSRRADEQFF. DNA for the CDR3: TGTGCCACCAGCCGCTACGGGACTAGCGGGAGCCGACGGGCGGATGAGCAGTTCTTC.

The chain carries TRBV9 and TRBJ2-5; unclear D gene. V lost 3 bases, J lost 5 bases, and 14 bases lay in between. Germline values: CDR1 SGDLS, CDR2 YYNGEE. The CDR3 is 14 residues long. The CDR3 DNA sequence: TGTGCCAGCAGCGCAACACCGGGTGGGGAGACCCAGTACTTC. The encoded protein is CASSATPGGETQYF.

The V gene is TRBV19, the J gene TRBJ2-7, with 8 nucleotides matching TRBD1. Trimming at V came to 5 bases and at J to 5 bases, leaving 8 bases not matched to a gene. The CDR3 length is 14 residues. Germline V CDR1 and CDR2: LNHDA, SQIVND (reference sequence). The CDR3 coding sequence is TGTGCCAGTAGTTACGGACAGGGTATCAACGAGCAGTACTTC. It translates to CASSYGQGINEQYF.